This T cell receptor (beta chain) was recorded in a study of response to subunit inactivated influenza vaccine. General observations from the study: Authors suggested seasonal influenza vaccinations each recruit few new T cells.

The CDR3 spans 13 residues. CDR1 and CDR2 from the germline V gene are SGDLS and YYNGEE. The V and J ends lost 3 bases and 6 bases respectively, with 12 bases between them. As to this clonotype: The antigen remains unidentified.

TCRdb passed the RT-PCR reads through MiXCR, listing each CDR3 protein once. The table includes 630,000 or so distinct CDR3 sequences, about a sixth detected once. The sequences come from PBMCs from blood, collected roughly 12 days after vaccination. V is TRBV9 and J is TRBJ1-1; D is undetermined. The receptor comes from a man aged 50-60 years who received an inactivated influenza vaccine. CDR3 protein: CASSETDVAEAFF. DNA of the CDR3: TGTGCCAGCAGCGAGACGGACGTAGCTGAAGCTTTCTTT.